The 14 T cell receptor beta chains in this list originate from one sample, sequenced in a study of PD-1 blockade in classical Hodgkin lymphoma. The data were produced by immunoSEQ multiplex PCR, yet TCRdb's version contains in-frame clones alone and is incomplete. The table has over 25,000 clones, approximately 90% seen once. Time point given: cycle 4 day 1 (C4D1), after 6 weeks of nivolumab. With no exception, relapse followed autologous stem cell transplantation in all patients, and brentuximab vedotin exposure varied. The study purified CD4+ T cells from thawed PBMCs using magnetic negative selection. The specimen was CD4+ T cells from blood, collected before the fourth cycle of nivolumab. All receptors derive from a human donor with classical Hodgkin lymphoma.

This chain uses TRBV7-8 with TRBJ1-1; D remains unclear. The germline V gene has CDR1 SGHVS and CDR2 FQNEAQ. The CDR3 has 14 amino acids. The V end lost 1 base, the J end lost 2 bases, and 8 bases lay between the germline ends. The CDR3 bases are TGTGCCAGCAGCTTAGGCCTAGCAAACACTGAAGCTTTCTTT. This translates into CASSLGLANTEAFF.

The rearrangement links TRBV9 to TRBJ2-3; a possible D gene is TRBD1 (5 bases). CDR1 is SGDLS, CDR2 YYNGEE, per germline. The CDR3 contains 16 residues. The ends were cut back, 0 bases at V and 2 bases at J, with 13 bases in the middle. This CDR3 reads CASSVGSTANTDTQYF. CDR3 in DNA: TGTGCCAGCAGCGTAGGCTCGACAGCAAACACAGATACGCAGTATTTT.

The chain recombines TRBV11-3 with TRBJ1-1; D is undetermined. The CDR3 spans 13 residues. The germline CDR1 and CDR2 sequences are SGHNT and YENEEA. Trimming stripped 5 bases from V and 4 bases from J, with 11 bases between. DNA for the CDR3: TGTGCCAGCAGCCAGAGCCTTACCACTGAAGCTTTCTTT. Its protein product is CASSQSLTTEAFF. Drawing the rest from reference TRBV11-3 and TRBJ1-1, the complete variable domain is EAGVVQSPRYKIIEKKQPVAFWCNPISGHNTLYWYLQNLGQGPELLIRYENEEAVDDSQLPKDRFSAERLKGVDSTLKIQPAELGDSAVYLCASSQSLTTEAFFGQGTRLTVV.

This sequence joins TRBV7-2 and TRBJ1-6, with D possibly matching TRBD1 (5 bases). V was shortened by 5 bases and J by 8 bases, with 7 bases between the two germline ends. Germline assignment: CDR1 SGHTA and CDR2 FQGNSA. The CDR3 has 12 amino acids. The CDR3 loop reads CASSLRDSPLHF. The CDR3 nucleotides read TGTGCCAGCAGCCTCAGGGATTCACCCCTCCACTTT.

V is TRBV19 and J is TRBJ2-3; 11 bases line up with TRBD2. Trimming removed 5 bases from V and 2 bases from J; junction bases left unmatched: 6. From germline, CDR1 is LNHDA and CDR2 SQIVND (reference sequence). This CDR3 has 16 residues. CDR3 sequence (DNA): TGTGCCAGTAGTGGACGACTAGCGGGACACACAGATACGCAGTATTTT. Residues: CASSGRLAGHTDTQYF.

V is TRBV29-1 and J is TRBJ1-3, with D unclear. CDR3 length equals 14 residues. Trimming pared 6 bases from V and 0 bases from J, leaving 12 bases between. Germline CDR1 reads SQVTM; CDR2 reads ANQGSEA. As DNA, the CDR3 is TGCAGCGTCCAGACCGATAGCTCTGGAAACACCATATATTTT. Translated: CSVQTDSSGNTIYF.

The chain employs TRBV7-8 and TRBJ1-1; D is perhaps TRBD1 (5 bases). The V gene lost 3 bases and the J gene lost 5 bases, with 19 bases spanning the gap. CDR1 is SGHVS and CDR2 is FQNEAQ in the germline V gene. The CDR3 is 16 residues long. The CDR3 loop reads CASSFLRKGNFTEAFF. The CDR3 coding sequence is TGTGCCAGCAGCTTCCTAAGAAAGGGGAATTTTACTGAAGCTTTCTTT.

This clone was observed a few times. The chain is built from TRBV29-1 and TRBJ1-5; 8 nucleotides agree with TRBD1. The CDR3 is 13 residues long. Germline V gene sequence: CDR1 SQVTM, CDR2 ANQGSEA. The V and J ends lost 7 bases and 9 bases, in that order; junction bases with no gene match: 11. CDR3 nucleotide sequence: TGCAGCGCGAAGGACAGGGTGAGTGGGCCCCAGCATTTT. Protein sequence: CSAKDRVSGPQHF.

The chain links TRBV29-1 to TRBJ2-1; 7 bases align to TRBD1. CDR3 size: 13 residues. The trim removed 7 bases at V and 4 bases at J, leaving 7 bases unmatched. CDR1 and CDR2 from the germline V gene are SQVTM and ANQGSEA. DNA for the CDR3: TGCAGCGGAGGACAGGCAGGTTACAATGAGCAGTTCTTC. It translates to CSGGQAGYNEQFF.

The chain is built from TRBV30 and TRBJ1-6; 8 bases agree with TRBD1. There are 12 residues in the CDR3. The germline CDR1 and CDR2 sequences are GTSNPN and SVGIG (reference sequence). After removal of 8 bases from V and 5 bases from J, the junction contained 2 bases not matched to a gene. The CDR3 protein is CAADRDNSPLHF. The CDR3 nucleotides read TGTGCCGCGGACAGGGATAATTCACCCCTCCACTTT.

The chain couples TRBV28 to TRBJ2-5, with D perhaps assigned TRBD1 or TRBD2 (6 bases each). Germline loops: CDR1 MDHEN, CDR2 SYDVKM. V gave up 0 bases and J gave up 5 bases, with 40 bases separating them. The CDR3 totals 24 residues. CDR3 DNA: TGTGCCAGCAGTTTATGCATTTTGAGGAAACCGGGGGCCCCGGGGGCGGCAGACACGGAGACCCAGTACTTC. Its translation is CASSLCILRKPGAPGAADTETQYF.

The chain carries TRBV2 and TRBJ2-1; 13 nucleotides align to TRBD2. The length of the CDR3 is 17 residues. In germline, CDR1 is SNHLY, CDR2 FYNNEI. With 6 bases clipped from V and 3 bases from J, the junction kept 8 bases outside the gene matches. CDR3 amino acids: CASSLRTSGSGYNEQFF. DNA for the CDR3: TGTGCCAGCAGCCTGAGGACTAGCGGGAGTGGCTACAATGAGCAGTTCTTC.

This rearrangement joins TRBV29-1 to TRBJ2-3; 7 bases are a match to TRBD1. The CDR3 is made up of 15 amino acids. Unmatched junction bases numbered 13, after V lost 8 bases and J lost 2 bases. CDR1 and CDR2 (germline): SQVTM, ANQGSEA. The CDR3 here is CSPRLRGHPTDTQYF. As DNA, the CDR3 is TGCAGCCCACGATTAAGGGGGCACCCCACAGATACGCAGTATTTT.

The CDR3, as DNA: TGTGCCAGCAGTTTATCAGGGAGCTATGGCTACACCTTC. This sequence encodes CASSLSGSYGYTF. The gene calls are TRBV28 and TRBJ1-2; TRBD1 is a possible D gene (5 bases). The CDR3 runs to 13 residues. Looked up from germline, CDR1 is MDHEN and CDR2 is SYDVKM. V lost 1 base and J 4 bases, leaving 7 bases between the germline ends.